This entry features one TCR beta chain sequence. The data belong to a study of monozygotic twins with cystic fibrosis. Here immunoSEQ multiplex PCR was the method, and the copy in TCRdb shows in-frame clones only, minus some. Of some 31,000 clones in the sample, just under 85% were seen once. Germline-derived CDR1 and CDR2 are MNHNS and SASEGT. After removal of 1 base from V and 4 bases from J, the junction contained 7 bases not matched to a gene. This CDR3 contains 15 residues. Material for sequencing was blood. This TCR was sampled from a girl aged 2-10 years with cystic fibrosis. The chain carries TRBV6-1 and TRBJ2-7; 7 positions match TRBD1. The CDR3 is CASSEVTGESYEQYF. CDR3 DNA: TGTGCCAGCAGTGAAGTAACAGGGGAATCGTACGAGCAGTACTTC.